What follows are 7 T cell receptor beta chains derived from one specimen sequenced in a study of blood T cells in healthy people across ages. Together with a sample-barcoded 5' primer, a J-beta primer mix was included in a second PCR lasting about 7 to 12 cycles. TCRdb analysed the 5' RACE reads with MiXCR anew, one entry per CDR3 protein. The sample has about 570,000 distinct CDR3 sequences; about 27% are singletons. This same sample was also taken into another study, of T cells of mothers and their children.

The material sequenced was blood. These receptors came from a boy aged 2 to 10 in good health.

The chain has TRBV30 and TRBJ1-2; no firm D call. Trimming stripped 0 bases from V and 4 bases from J, with 9 bases between. The CDR3 sequence is 13 residues long. CDR1 and CDR2 from the germline V gene are GTSNPN and SVGIG (reference sequence). CDR3 residues: CAWSVLTGYGYTF. Here the CDR3 DNA reads TGTGCCTGGAGTGTACTTACGGGCTATGGCTACACCTTC.

This chain links TRBV4-3 with TRBJ1-6; 8 positions match TRBD1. V dropped 3 bases and J dropped 5; count of bases not matched to a gene: 6. The germline V gene has CDR1 LGHNA and CDR2 YSLEER. The CDR3 contains 16 residues. CDR3 DNA: TGCGCCAGCAGCCAGTACAGGGGGTCTCATAATTCACCCCTCCACTTT. Amino acids: CASSQYRGSHNSPLHF.

The rearrangement links TRBV27 to TRBJ2-5; D ambiguous. Germline CDR1 MNHEY, CDR2 SMNVEV (reference sequence). The CDR3 has 9 residues. Trimming removed 3 bases from V and 11 bases from J, with 4 bases in between. The CDR3 loop reads CASSLGQYF. In DNA, the CDR3 is TGTGCCAGCAGTTTGGGGCAGTACTTC.

The chain has TRBV7-9 and TRBJ2-5, with D possibly being TRBD1 (6 bases). The CDR3 contains 14 residues. Germline CDR1 is SEHNR and CDR2 is FQNEAQ (reference sequence). V lost 7 bases and J lost 4, with 16 bases in between. CDR3 in amino acids: CASTQDSWRETQYF. In DNA form, the CDR3 reads TGTGCCAGCACCCAGGACAGTTGGCGAGAGACCCAGTACTTC.

The rearrangement links TRBV29-1 to TRBJ2-5; possible D gene TRBD2, 5 bases. The DNA end is more similar to TRBJ2-1, so the J call may be wrong. The CDR3 runs to 12 residues. The V gene's germline CDR1 is SQVTM and CDR2 ANQGSEA. The CDR3 reads CSVLRPGVEQFF. In DNA, the CDR3 is TGCAGCGTTTTAAGGCCCGGGGTTGAGCAGTTCTTC.

This chain uses TRBV3-1 with TRBJ2-7, with D unclear. The CDR3 consists of 11 residues. Trimming cost V 0 bases and J 5 bases, with 2 bases left between them. The germline V gene has CDR1 LGHDT and CDR2 YNNKEL (reference sequence). The CDR3 reads CASSQDDEQYF. The CDR3 DNA reads TGTGCCAGCAGCCAAGATGACGAGCAGTACTTC.

This clonotype was seen a handful of times. The chain combines TRBV27 with TRBJ2-3; D remains ambiguous. CDR1 is MNHEY and CDR2 is SMNVEV in the germline V gene (reference sequence). CDR3 length: 15 residues. V was cut by 2 bases and J by 0 bases, with 9 bases left in between. The DNA of the CDR3 is TGTGCCAGCAGTTTAGCGCGGTCTAGCACAGATACGCAGTATTTT. Protein product: CASSLARSSTDTQYF.